Below are 31 T cell receptor beta chains sequenced from a single sample in a study of cytomegalovirus exposure and HLA in healthy donors. In the PCR, 60 Vbeta and 13 Jbeta primers were used. Produced via immunoSEQ multiplex PCR; TCRdb's table is partial and in-frame only. The sample contains roughly 170,000 clones, 80% of which appear only once. The sample taken for sequencing was PBMCs. The receptors stem from a young man in good health and CMV-seronegative.

This CDR3 is CASSYGRTGEAFF. In DNA, the CDR3 is TGTGCCAGCAGTTACGGACGGACTGGCGAGGCTTTCTTT. This chain connects TRBV6-6 to TRBJ1-1, with unresolved D. Germline V gives CDR1 MNHNY, CDR2 SVGAGI (reference sequence). The CDR3 extends over 13 amino acids. V lost 2 bases and J lost 11, with 15 bases in between.

The chain joins TRBV23-1 to TRBJ2-4, with 10 positions matching TRBD1. TRBV23-1 has ORF status, its function being uncertain. The CDR3 contains 15 residues. The V and J ends lost 3 bases and 5 bases, in that order; junction bases with no gene match: 4. The CDR3 region has the DNA TGCGCCAGCAGTCACCACGGACAGGGGGAAAACATTCAGTACTTC. Translated: CASSHHGQGENIQYF.

The table lists this clone with a few counts. This rearrangement joins TRBV28 to TRBJ2-5; 8 nucleotides line up with TRBD2. This CDR3 is built from 15 residues. V lost 3 bases to trimming and J lost 6 bases; unmatched junction nucleotides: 9. Per the germline V gene, CDR1 is MDHEN and CDR2 is SYDVKM. This CDR3 is CASSFSERGLKTQYF. The CDR3 coding sequence is TGTGCCAGCAGTTTTTCGGAGCGGGGGTTAAAGACCCAGTACTTC.

CDR3 coding DNA: TGTGCCAGCAGTGAAGCGCTTAGGCCCCCCCGGGGTGAGCAGTTCTTC. This codes for CASSEALRPPRGEQFF. This rearrangement joins TRBV2 to TRBJ2-1; TRBD2 is a possible D gene (5 bases). The CDR3 totals 16 residues. Per the germline V gene, CDR1 is SNHLY and CDR2 is FYNNEI. V was trimmed by 0 bases and J by 9 bases, leaving 18 bases between them.

As DNA, the CDR3 is TGTGCCAGCAGTTTACCGGGACTAAGTAACGAGCAGTACTTC. Its protein is CASSLPGLSNEQYF. This chain joins TRBV27 and TRBJ2-7; 7 bases line up with TRBD2. V was pared by 2 bases and J by 5 bases, with 6 bases of the junction left unmatched. This CDR3 has 14 residues. The germline V gene has CDR1 MNHEY and CDR2 SMNVEV (reference sequence).

The V and J genes are TRBV7-2 and TRBJ1-3; no clear D. V lost 5 bases and J lost 0, with 11 bases in between. This CDR3 has 15 amino acids. The germline gives CDR1 SGHTA, CDR2 FQGNSA. The DNA for the CDR3 is TGTGCCAGCAGCCACACAATCCACTCTGGAAACACCATATATTTT. Its translation: CASSHTIHSGNTIYF. The complete variable domain, with remaining parts taken from reference TRBV7-2 and TRBJ1-3, reads GAGVSQSPSNKVTEKGKDVELRCDPISGHTALYWYRQSLGQGLEFLIYFQGNSAPDKSGLPSDRFSAERTGGSVSTLTIQRTQQEDSAVYLCASSHTIHSGNTIYFGEGSWLTVV.

V is TRBV19 and J is TRBJ2-7; TRBD1 aligns across 8 bases. Losses at the gene ends were 3 bases for V and 3 bases for J; bases not matched to a gene: 4. CDR3 length: 14 amino acids. The germline V gene has CDR1 LNHDA and CDR2 SQIVND (reference sequence). The CDR3 loop reads CASSIRTGLYEQYF. CDR3 nucleotide sequence: TGTGCCAGTAGTATTCGGACAGGGCTCTACGAGCAGTACTTC.

This chain uses TRBV4-2 with TRBJ2-1, with TRBD2 matching 10 bases. The CDR3 totals 16 residues. V shed 4 bases, J shed 5 bases, and the junction held 8 bases outside the gene matches. CDR1 LGHNA and CDR2 YNFKEQ come from the germline V gene. In nucleotides, the CDR3 is TGTGCCAGCAGCCGGAGAACTAGCGGGACGGACAATGAGCAGTTCTTC. As protein: CASSRRTSGTDNEQFF.

The V call is TRBV11-2, the J call TRBJ1-2; D possibly corresponds to TRBD1 (6 bases). The V end was cut by 0 bases, the J end by 8 bases, with 19 bases between. The length of the CDR3 is 16 residues. Germline CDR1 and CDR2: SGHAT and FQNNGV. DNA for the CDR3: TGTGCCAGCAGCTTAGATAGACAATACCCCCAGGGGGGCTACACCTTC. Translating gives CASSLDRQYPQGGYTF.

The J gene is TRBJ2-7, the V gene TRBV5-6; D is unclear. The ends were cut back, 1 base at V and 2 bases at J, with 7 bases in the middle. This CDR3 region has 13 residues. CDR1 is SGHDT and CDR2 is YYEEEE in the germline V gene. The CDR3: CASSLNRAYEQYF. The CDR3 DNA follows: TGTGCCAGCAGCTTGAACAGAGCCTACGAGCAGTACTTC.

The CDR3 loop reads CAPTNSGNTIYF. The CDR3 DNA reads as TGTGCCCCAACTAACTCTGGAAACACCATATATTTT. The J gene is TRBJ1-3, the V gene TRBV30, with no clear D. CDR3 length: 12 amino acids. V was cut by 8 bases and J by 0 bases, with 8 bases left in between. From germline, CDR1 is GTSNPN and CDR2 SVGIG (reference sequence).

J is TRBJ1-4 and V is TRBV30, with 7 bases fitting TRBD1. The CDR3 contains 15 residues. Germline V CDR1 and CDR2: GTSNPN, SVGIG (reference sequence). V shed 0 bases and J 8 bases; nucleotides not matched to a gene: 9. The CDR3 reads CAWSVEGQGDEKLFF. CDR3 DNA sequence: TGTGCCTGGAGTGTAGAAGGGCAGGGGGACGAAAAACTGTTTTTT.

The chain has TRBV7-9 and TRBJ2-1; 7 bases are shared with TRBD1. J gave up 8 bases and V 3 bases, and 4 bases lay outside the gene matches. The CDR3 runs to 13 residues. Per germline, CDR1 SEHNR and CDR2 FQNEAQ (reference sequence). In nucleotides, the CDR3 is TGTGCCAGCAGCTTGGGACAGTACTATGAGCAGTTCTTC. Translated, it gives CASSLGQYYEQFF.

This chain joins TRBV5-5 and TRBJ2-7, with 10 bases that match TRBD1. J was trimmed by 7 bases and V by 0 bases; bases with no gene match: 1. CDR1 and CDR2 (germline): SGHKS, YYEKEE (reference sequence). This CDR3 spans 13 amino acids. The CDR3 here is CASSLGTGGEQYF. As DNA, the CDR3 is TGTGCCAGCAGCTTGGGGACAGGGGGGGAGCAGTACTTC.

The V call is TRBV28, the J call TRBJ2-1; 11 nucleotides agree with TRBD2. The germline V gene encodes CDR1 MDHEN and CDR2 SYDVKM. V dropped 7 bases and J dropped 6; count of bases not matched to a gene: 17. The CDR3 is 18 amino acids. The CDR3 sequence is CASTEDARGLAVINEQFF. The CDR3 coding sequence is TGTGCCAGCACGGAGGACGCTCGGGGACTAGCGGTAATCAATGAGCAGTTCTTC.

The chain recombines TRBV30 with TRBJ1-4, with D possibly matching TRBD1 (5 bases). CDR3 length: 14 amino acids. CDR1 is GTSNPN and CDR2 is SVGIG in the germline V gene (reference sequence). The germline V and J ends were trimmed by 2 bases and 7 bases, with 14 bases remaining between them. The CDR3, as DNA: TGTGCCTGGAGTCTTCGCCTGGGGGGTGAAAAACTGTTTTTT. This codes for CAWSLRLGGEKLFF.

This chain links TRBV5-1 with TRBJ2-7, with TRBD1 matching 9 bases. This CDR3 has 14 amino acids. Trimming cost V 5 bases and J 3 bases; bases outside gene matches: 6. Looked up from germline, CDR1 is SGHRS and CDR2 is YFSETQ. CDR3: CASRPGTGNYEQYF. The CDR3 bases are TGCGCCAGCAGGCCCGGGACAGGGAACTACGAGCAGTACTTC. The full variable domain, in which reference TRBV5-1 and TRBJ2-7 provide the parts outside the CDR3, is KAGVTQTPRYLIKTRGQQVTLSCSPISGHRSVSWYQQTPGQGLQFLFEYFSETQRNKGNFPGRFSGRQFSNSRSEMNVSTLELGDSALYLCASRPGTGNYEQYFGPGTRLTVT.

This sequence joins TRBV6-1 and TRBJ2-3; 10 bases agree with TRBD2. J gave up 5 bases and V 2 bases, and 7 bases lay outside the gene matches. Per germline, CDR1 MNHNS and CDR2 SASEGT. This CDR3 has 16 residues. The CDR3 DNA reads as TGTGCCAGCAGTGAACGGCGGCTAGCGGGGGAAGATACGCAGTATTTT. Its translation: CASSERRLAGEDTQYF.

The J gene is TRBJ1-1, the V gene TRBV7-3; D is possibly TRBD1 (6 bases). The V gene lost 0 bases and the J gene lost 2 bases, with 13 bases spanning the gap. The germline V gene encodes CDR1 SGHTA and CDR2 FQGTGA. The CDR3 is made up of 16 amino acids. This chain's CDR3 is CASSLTSDRTNTEAFF. The CDR3 nucleotides read TGTGCCAGCAGCTTAACCTCAGACAGGACCAACACTGAAGCTTTCTTT.

As DNA, the CDR3 is TGTGCCAGCAGTCAAGGACAGGGGGGCTACGAGCAGTACTTC. Translation gives CASSQGQGGYEQYF. The chain couples TRBV28 to TRBJ2-7; 10 bases are shared with TRBD1. The V gene end was trimmed by 5 bases and the J gene end by 3 bases; junction bases not matched to a gene: 4. This CDR3 has 14 residues. In germline, CDR1 is MDHEN, CDR2 SYDVKM.

This sequence joins TRBV12-5 and TRBJ2-2; D is possibly TRBD1 (6 bases). Looked up from germline, CDR1 is LGHNT and CDR2 is FRNRAP. There are 12 residues in the CDR3. The germline V and J ends were trimmed by 4 bases and 6 bases, with 6 bases remaining between them. Written as DNA, the CDR3 is TGTGCTAGTGGTTACAGGGCCGGGGAGCTGTTTTTT. This encodes CASGYRAGELFF.

V and J are TRBV11-2 and TRBJ1-1, with D perhaps matching TRBD1 (6 bases). CDR3 length equals 14 residues. Trimming stripped 7 bases from V and 1 base from J, with 13 bases between. CDR1 is SGHAT, CDR2 FQNNGV, per germline. Here the CDR3 reads CASTWTVENTEAFF. The CDR3 region has the DNA TGTGCCAGCACCTGGACAGTGGAGAACACTGAAGCTTTCTTT.

This clone was counted once. The V call is TRBV11-2, the J call TRBJ2-7; 8 bases are a match to TRBD2. CDR3 length: 15 amino acids. The germline gives CDR1 SGHAT, CDR2 FQNNGV. The V and J ends lost 4 bases and 2 bases, in that order; junction bases with no gene match: 7. The CDR3 loop reads CASSSNRGGPYEQYF. The CDR3 nucleotides are TGTGCCAGCAGCTCGAACCGCGGGGGGCCCTACGAGCAGTACTTC. Based on the CDR3 plus reference TRBV11-2 and TRBJ2-7, the full variable domain is EAGVAQSPRYKIIEKRQSVAFWCNPISGHATLYWYQQILGQGPKLLIQFQNNGVVDDSQLPKDRFSAERLKGVDSTLKIQPAKLEDSAVYLCASSSNRGGPYEQYFGPGTRLTVT.

This clone was detected a few times. This rearrangement joins TRBV4-2 to TRBJ2-1, with D possibly being TRBD2 (6 bases). V was pared by 2 bases and J by 2 bases, with 13 bases between. Looked up from germline, CDR1 is LGHNA and CDR2 is YNFKEQ. The CDR3 contains 16 residues. As DNA, the CDR3 is TGTGCCAGCAGCCAACGACTAGTGTCGCCCTACAATGAGCAGTTCTTC. This translates into CASSQRLVSPYNEQFF.

The chain combines TRBV28 with TRBJ1-1; 9 bases are a match to TRBD1. Per the germline V gene, CDR1 is MDHEN and CDR2 is SYDVKM. The CDR3 loop spans 15 amino acids. Trimming removed 4 bases from V and 4 bases from J; junction bases left unmatched: 7. CDR3 DNA: TGTGCCAGCAGTTCAACCGGGACAGGGCGCACTGAAGCTTTCTTT. Translating it yields CASSSTGTGRTEAFF.

The J gene is TRBJ1-3, the V gene TRBV7-2, with a weak D call TRBD1 (5 bases). This CDR3 contains 15 residues. V dropped 1 base and J dropped 4 bases, with 11 bases sitting between them. The germline CDR1 and CDR2 sequences are SGHTA and FQGNSA. DNA for the CDR3: TGTGCCAGCAGCTTAGAGGGGTTCTCAGGAAACACCATATATTTT. Translating gives CASSLEGFSGNTIYF. The complete variable domain, with remaining parts taken from reference TRBV7-2 and TRBJ1-3, reads GAGVSQSPSNKVTEKGKDVELRCDPISGHTALYWYRQSLGQGLEFLIYFQGNSAPDKSGLPSDRFSAERTGGSVSTLTIQRTQQEDSAVYLCASSLEGFSGNTIYFGEGSWLTVV.

This CDR3 is CAWTLRGTYGYTF. The CDR3 DNA sequence: TGTGCCTGGACCCTGAGAGGCACATATGGCTACACCTTC. The rearrangement joins TRBV30 to TRBJ1-2; D call uncertain. The germline gives CDR1 GTSNPN, CDR2 SVGIG (reference sequence). V was trimmed by 4 bases and J by 5 bases, leaving 14 bases between them. This CDR3 spans 13 amino acids.

The chain employs TRBV5-1 and TRBJ1-4; maybe TRBD1 (6 bases). Germline V gene lookup returns CDR1 SGHRS and CDR2 YFSETQ. The CDR3 totals 15 residues. V shed 5 bases and J shed 0 bases, with 11 bases lying between them. The DNA for the CDR3 is TGCGCCAGCAGTCCGACAGGTGCAACTAATGAAAAACTGTTTTTT. It codes for CASSPTGATNEKLFF.

Only one count was recorded for this clone. The chain recombines TRBV30 with TRBJ2-2; TRBD1 aligns across 8 bases. The germline CDR1 and CDR2 sequences are GTSNPN and SVGIG (reference sequence). Germline trimming cut 5 bases from V and 6 bases from J; bases unmatched to any gene: 5. CDR3 length: 13 residues. In nucleotides, the CDR3 is TGTGCCTGGTTACTGACAGGGGCCGGGGAGCTGTTTTTT. It codes for CAWLLTGAGELFF.

The rearrangement links TRBV7-8 to TRBJ1-5, with 7 bases matching TRBD1. With 4 bases clipped from V and 9 bases from J, the junction kept 9 bases outside the gene matches. Germline CDR1 reads SGHVS; CDR2 reads FQNEAQ. This CDR3 is 14 amino acids long. CDR3: CASSSRTGQGPQHF. As DNA, the CDR3 is TGTGCCAGCAGCTCTCGGACAGGTCAAGGGCCCCAGCATTTT.

This rearrangement joins TRBV6-6 to TRBJ2-7, with 7 bases fitting TRBD1. V lost 6 bases and J lost 3; bases outside the gene matches: 8. The CDR3 is 14 residues long. The germline V gene has CDR1 MNHNY and CDR2 SVGAGI (reference sequence). The CDR3 DNA follows: TGTGCCAGCAGCCCCAGGGACAGCCTCTACGAGCAGTACTTC. It encodes CASSPRDSLYEQYF.